The T cell receptor (beta chain) described here comes from a study of OX40 agonist ivuxolimab in advanced cancers. On the study more broadly: Patients got intravenous ivuxolimab at 0.01 to 10 mg/kg every 2 weeks. Findings and caveats of the study: More expanded clones were seen, on average, in CD8+ T cells than in CD4+.

The CDR3 has 11 amino acids. V lost 3 bases and J 8 bases, leaving 7 bases between the germline ends. CDR1 is DFQATT, CDR2 SNEGSKA, per germline (reference sequence). This clone was observed a few times. No antigen is known for it. Generated by immunoSEQ multiplex PCR, the TCRdb table keeps only in-frame clones and is missing some. Among about 25,000 clones listed, approximately 80% were seen once. Sequencing used CD4+ or CD8+ T cells sorted from blood, obtained in a trial of the OX40 agonist ivuxolimab. The chain links TRBV20-1 to TRBJ1-4; the D is unclear. This TCR derives from an adult with an advanced solid tumor such as melanoma, head and neck, liver or kidney cancer. DNA for the CDR3: TGCAGTGCTAGTATTCTGGAAAAACTGTTTTTT. Translating gives CSASILEKLFF.